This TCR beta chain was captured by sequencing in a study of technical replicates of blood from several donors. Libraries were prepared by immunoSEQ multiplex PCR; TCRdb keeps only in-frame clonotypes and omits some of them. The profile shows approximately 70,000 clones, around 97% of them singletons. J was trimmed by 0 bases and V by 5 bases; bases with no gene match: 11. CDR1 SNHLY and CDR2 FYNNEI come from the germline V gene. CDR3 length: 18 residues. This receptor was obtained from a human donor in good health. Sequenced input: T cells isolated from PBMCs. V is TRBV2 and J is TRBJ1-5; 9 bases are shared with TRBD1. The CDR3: CASSTETGGTYSNQPQHF. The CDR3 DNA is TGTGCCAGCAGTACAGAGACAGGGGGTACCTATAGCAATCAGCCCCAGCATTTT.